This T cell receptor beta chain is from a study of blood T cell repertoires in COVID-19. Background on the study: Donors in the United States, Italy and Spain gave samples during acute or convalescent COVID-19.

From germline, CDR1 is SGHAT and CDR2 FQNNGV. The CDR3 spans 15 residues. V dropped 1 base and J dropped 2 bases, with 9 bases sitting between them. Generated by immunoSEQ multiplex PCR, the TCRdb table keeps only in-frame clones and is missing some. This table has about 93,000 clones, over 85% appearing once. This receptor was obtained from a man in his forties or fifties with acute or convalescent COVID-19. Sequencing was carried out using peripheral blood. The chain joins TRBV11-2 to TRBJ1-5; D gene ambiguous. CDR3 coding DNA: TGTGCCAGCAGCTTAGCGGGCGGGGGCAATCAGCCCCAGCATTTT. This encodes CASSLAGGGNQPQHF.